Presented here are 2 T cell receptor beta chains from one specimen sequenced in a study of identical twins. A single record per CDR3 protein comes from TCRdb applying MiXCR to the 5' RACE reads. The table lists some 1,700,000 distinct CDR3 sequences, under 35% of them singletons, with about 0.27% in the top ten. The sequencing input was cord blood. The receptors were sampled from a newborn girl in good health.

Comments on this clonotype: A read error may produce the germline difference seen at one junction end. CDR3 protein: CSGRDRGNYEQYF. The DNA of the CDR3 is TGTAGCGGCCGCGACAGGGGTAACTACGAGCAGTACTTC. This chain links TRBV29-1 with TRBJ2-5, with 8 bases aligning to TRBD1. The end of the DNA fits TRBJ2-7 better, so the J call may be wrong. Germline CDR1 is SQVTM and CDR2 is ANQGSEA. CDR3 length: 13 residues.

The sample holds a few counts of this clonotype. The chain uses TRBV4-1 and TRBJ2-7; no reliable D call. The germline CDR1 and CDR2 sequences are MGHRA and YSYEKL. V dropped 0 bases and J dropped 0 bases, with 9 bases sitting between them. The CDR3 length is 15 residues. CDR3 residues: CASSQDDGSSYEQYF. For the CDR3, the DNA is TGCGCCAGCAGCCAAGATGACGGCAGCTCCTACGAGCAGTACTTC.